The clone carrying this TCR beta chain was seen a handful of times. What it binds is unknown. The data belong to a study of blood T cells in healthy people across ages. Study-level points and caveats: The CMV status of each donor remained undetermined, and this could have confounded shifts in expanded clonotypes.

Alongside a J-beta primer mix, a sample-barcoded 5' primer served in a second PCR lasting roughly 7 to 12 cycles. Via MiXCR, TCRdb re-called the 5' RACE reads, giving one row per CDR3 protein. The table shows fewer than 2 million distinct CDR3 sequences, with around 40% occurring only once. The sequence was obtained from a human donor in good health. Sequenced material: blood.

In nucleotides, the CDR3 is TGCAGCGTTGCACTCAACAACGTCCTGACTTTC. Protein: CSVALNNVLTF. This chain connects TRBV29-1 to TRBJ2-6, with unresolved D. The CDR3 sequence is 11 residues long. Germline CDR1 reads SQVTM; CDR2 reads ANQGSEA. Deletions cut 4 bases from V and 9 bases from J, with 7 bases between.